This T cell receptor beta chain stems from a study of Ad26.COV2.S vaccination and SARS-CoV-2 variants. Whole-study context: Into the muscle, Ad26.COV2.S was dosed once or twice, 56 days apart.

Sequencing used immunoSEQ multiplex PCR; TCRdb keeps in-frame clones, though not all of them. The sample yields about 680,000 clones, roughly 90% seen once. The treatment here: 19 received Ad26.COV2.S at low or high dose, single or two shots; several received placebo; per-sample allocation not given. Repertoires come from day 63 after the first vaccine or placebo injection. A single count supports this clone. The J segment lost 3 bases and the V segment lost 10 bases, leaving 6 bases of the junction unmatched. Germline V gene sequence: CDR1 ENHRY, CDR2 SYGVKD. This CDR3 has 14 residues. Here the sequenced sample was peripheral blood, taken in a trial of Ad26.COV2.S vaccine versus placebo. The chain is built from TRBV10-3 and TRBJ2-7, with 13 bases aligning to TRBD2. The TCR originated in a person aged 18-60 years who received the Ad26.COV2.S COVID-19 vaccine or a placebo. DNA for the CDR3: TGTGCCACACAAAGGACTAGCGGGAGCTACGAGCAGTACTTC. Translating gives CATQRTSGSYEQYF.